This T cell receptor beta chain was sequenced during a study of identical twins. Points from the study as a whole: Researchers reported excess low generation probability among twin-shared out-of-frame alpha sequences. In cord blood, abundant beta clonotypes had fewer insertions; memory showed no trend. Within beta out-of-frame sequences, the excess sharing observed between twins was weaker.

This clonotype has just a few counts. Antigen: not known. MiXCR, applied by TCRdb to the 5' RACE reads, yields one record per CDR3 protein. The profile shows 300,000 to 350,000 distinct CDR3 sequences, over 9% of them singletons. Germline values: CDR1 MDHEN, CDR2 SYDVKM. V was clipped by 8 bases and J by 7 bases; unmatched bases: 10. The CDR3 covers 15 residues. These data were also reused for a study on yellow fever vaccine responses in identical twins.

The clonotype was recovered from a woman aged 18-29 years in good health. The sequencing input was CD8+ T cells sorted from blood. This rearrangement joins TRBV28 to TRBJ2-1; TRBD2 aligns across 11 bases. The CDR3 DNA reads TGTGCCAGCGGGACTAGCGGCCCCGTGGCGAATGAGCAGTTCTTC. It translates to CASGTSGPVANEQFF.